This T cell receptor (beta chain) was sequenced during a study of breast tumors, draining lymph nodes, adjacent tissues. One entry per CDR3 protein, called by TCRdb with MiXCR from the multiplex PCR reads. The table has some 8,500 distinct CDR3 sequences, roughly 41% seen once; the top ten hold less than 15%. This clonotype was seen ten or more times. The CDR3 covers 13 residues. The V and J ends lost 8 bases and 9 bases respectively, with 16 bases between them. Germline CDR1 is MNHEY and CDR2 is SMNVEV (reference sequence). This TCR was sampled from a female donor with breast cancer. Some clones in this sample may be carry-over from other donors' samples. Input material: tumor-adjacent breast tissue. V usage is TRBV27 and J usage is TRBJ2-2; D perhaps matches TRBD1 (5 bases). The CDR3 bases are TGTGCCAGCGAGGATAGTTCAGGGAGGGAGCTGTTTTTT. It translates to CASEDSSGRELFF.